This T cell receptor (beta chain) was sequenced for a study of chemoradiotherapy in HPV16-positive cancers. General study points: HPV-specific T cells were functionally defined from only a couple of HPV16-positive patients.

The table came from immunoSEQ multiplex PCR; TCRdb's copy has only in-frame clones and leaves some out. The sample includes 30,000 to 40,000 clones, 76% seen only once; the top ten take 4.5% to 5.5%. Over chemoradiotherapy, repertoires were sampled more than once. As regards this clone: What it recognizes is unknown.

Germline trimming cut 6 bases from V and 4 bases from J; bases unmatched to any gene: 6. The CDR3 length is 14 residues. Germline V lookup: CDR1 MNHNS, CDR2 SASEGT. The chain uses TRBV6-1 and TRBJ1-1, with 9 nucleotides matching TRBD1. This sequence originates from a human donor with HPV-associated anogenital cancer. Source: blood, taken from a patient who underwent chemoradiotherapy. As DNA, the CDR3 is TGTGCCAGCAGGGATGGACAGGGGAGCACTGAAGCTTTCTTT. Amino acids: CASRDGQGSTEAFF.